This is a list of T cell receptor beta chains from one sample in a study of blood T cell repertoires in COVID-19. The table came from immunoSEQ multiplex PCR; TCRdb's copy has only in-frame clones and leaves some out. The sample holds 150,000 to 200,000 clones, about 85% seen once. The sequenced sample was peripheral blood. The receptors derive from a man in his 70s with active or convalescent COVID-19. Each CDR3 is given with its conserved first and last residue. D genes are given only for firm matches. Rows may omit the clone size; those that give it use once, few, many or a size class.

CDR3nt,CDR3aa,j_gene,d_gene,abundance,v_gene
TGTGCCAGCAGCCCGAACAAGGCCCCCGCCAGGGGGTTTACTGAAGCTTTCTTT,CASSPNKAPARGFTEAFF,TRBJ1-1,TRBD1,NA,TRBV5-6
TGTGCCCTCGGCAGGTCCTACAATGAGCAGTTCTTC,CALGRSYNEQFF,TRBJ2-1,NA,NA,TRBV30
TGTGCCATCGCCGGGGCAATCGACAGGGGTCACGAGCAGTACTTC,CAIAGAIDRGHEQYF,TRBJ2-7,TRBD1,NA,TRBV10-3
TGTGCCAGCAGTTTATTGTCCGGTAACTATGGCTACACCTTC,CASSLLSGNYGYTF,TRBJ1-2,NA,NA,TRBV28
TGTGCCAGCAGCCCGGGGGTAGCGGGGGGCTACGAGCAGTACTTC,CASSPGVAGGYEQYF,TRBJ2-7,TRBD2,many,TRBV11-3
TGTGCCAGTTACGGGACAGGGGTTACCGGGGAGCTGTTTTTT,CASYGTGVTGELFF,TRBJ2-2,TRBD1,NA,TRBV28
TGTGCCAGCAGCTTAAGCCCAGGGGGCCCCGCTGAAGCTTTCTTT,CASSLSPGGPAEAFF,TRBJ1-1,TRBD1,NA,TRBV7-2
TGTGCCAGCAGCTTAAGACAGCCTCCCTACGAGCAGTACTTC,CASSLRQPPYEQYF,TRBJ2-7,NA,NA,TRBV7-2
TGCAGCGTTGGGCAGTCCCAGGGCCTATACAATGAGCAGTTCTTC,CSVGQSQGLYNEQFF,TRBJ2-1,NA,NA,TRBV29-1
TGTGCCAGCAGCCCCGACAGGGGGTTTCAGCCCCAGCATTTT,CASSPDRGFQPQHF,TRBJ1-5,TRBD1,NA,TRBV6-5
TGTGCCAGCAGTTGGACAGCCGACAATGAGCAGTTCTTC,CASSWTADNEQFF,TRBJ2-1,NA,NA,TRBV27
TGTGCCAGCAGCAAAAATTCCGGGACACAAAGGGAAAAACTGTTTTTT,CASSKNSGTQREKLFF,TRBJ1-4,NA,NA,TRBV3-1/TRBV3-2
TGTGCCAGCAGCCGTTCCGGGGGGAACACTGAAGCTTTCTTT,CASSRSGGNTEAFF,TRBJ1-1,NA,NA,TRBV3-1/TRBV3-2
TGCGCCAGCAGCAGGGGACTAGCGGACTACAATGAGCAGTTCTTC,CASSRGLADYNEQFF,TRBJ2-1,TRBD2,NA,TRBV5-1
TGTGCCAGCAGGCAACCGGGACAATCAGTCTACGAGCAGTACTTC,CASRQPGQSVYEQYF,TRBJ2-7,NA,few,TRBV6-5
TGCGCCAGCAGCTTGTTCCAGACCAGAGGGACTAGCGGGAGATTGTACGAGCAGTACTTC,CASSLFQTRGTSGRLYEQYF,TRBJ2-7,TRBD2,NA,TRBV5-1
TGTGCCAGCAGCCGGGGGCGTAGCGGGACGATCACAGATACGCAGTATTTT,CASSRGRSGTITDTQYF,TRBJ2-3,TRBD2,NA,TRBV7-9
TGTGCCAGCAGTCCCCTTGGCGGATCACCCCTCCACTTT,CASSPLGGSPLHF,TRBJ1-6,NA,NA,TRBV6-5
TGTGCCAGCAGTTTACGGGGAGCGATTAACTATGGCTACACCTTC,CASSLRGAINYGYTF,TRBJ1-2,NA,NA,TRBV27
TGTGCCAGCAGCTTTACTAGCGCAGATACGCAGTATTTT,CASSFTSADTQYF,TRBJ2-3,TRBD2,NA,TRBV5-6
TGTGCCAGCAGCTACGACAGGGGTTCTCGCGGCTACACCTTC,CASSYDRGSRGYTF,TRBJ1-2,TRBD1,NA,TRBV2
TGCAGCGTTGTAACAGGCAATCAGCCCCAGCATTTT,CSVVTGNQPQHF,TRBJ1-5,NA,NA,TRBV29-1